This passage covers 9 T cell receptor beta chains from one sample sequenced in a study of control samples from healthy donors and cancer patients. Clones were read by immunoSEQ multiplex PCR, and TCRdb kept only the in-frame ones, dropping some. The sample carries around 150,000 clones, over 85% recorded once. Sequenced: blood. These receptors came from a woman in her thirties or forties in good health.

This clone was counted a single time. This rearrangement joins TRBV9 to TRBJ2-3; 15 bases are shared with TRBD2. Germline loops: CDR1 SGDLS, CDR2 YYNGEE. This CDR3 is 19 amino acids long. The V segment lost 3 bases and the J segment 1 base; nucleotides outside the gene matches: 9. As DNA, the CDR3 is TGTGCCAGCAGCGCAGGTCGGACTAGCGGGAGGGGAGGCACAGATACGCAGTATTTT. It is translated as CASSAGRTSGRGGTDTQYF.

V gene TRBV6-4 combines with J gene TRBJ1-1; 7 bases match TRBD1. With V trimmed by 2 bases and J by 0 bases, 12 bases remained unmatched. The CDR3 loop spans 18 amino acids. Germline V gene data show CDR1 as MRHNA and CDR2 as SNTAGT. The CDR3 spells CASSDRNRDRRMNTEAFF. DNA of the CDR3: TGTGCCAGCAGTGACCGGAACCGGGACAGACGCATGAACACTGAAGCTTTCTTT.

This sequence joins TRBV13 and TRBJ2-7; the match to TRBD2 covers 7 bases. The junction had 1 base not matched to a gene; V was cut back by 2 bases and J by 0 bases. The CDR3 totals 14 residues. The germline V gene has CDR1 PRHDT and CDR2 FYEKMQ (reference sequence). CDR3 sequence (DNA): TGTGCCAGCAGCTTACGCGGGGGCTCCTACGAGCAGTACTTC. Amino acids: CASSLRGGSYEQYF.

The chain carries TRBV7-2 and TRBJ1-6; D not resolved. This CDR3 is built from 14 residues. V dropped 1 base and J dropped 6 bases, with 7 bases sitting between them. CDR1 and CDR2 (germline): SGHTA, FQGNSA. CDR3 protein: CASSLEATNSPLHF. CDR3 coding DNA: TGTGCCAGCAGCTTAGAAGCTACTAATTCACCCCTCCACTTT. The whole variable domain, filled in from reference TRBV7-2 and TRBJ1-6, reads GAGVSQSPSNKVTEKGKDVELRCDPISGHTALYWYRQSLGQGLEFLIYFQGNSAPDKSGLPSDRFSAERTGGSVSTLTIQRTQQEDSAVYLCASSLEATNSPLHFGNGTRLTVT.

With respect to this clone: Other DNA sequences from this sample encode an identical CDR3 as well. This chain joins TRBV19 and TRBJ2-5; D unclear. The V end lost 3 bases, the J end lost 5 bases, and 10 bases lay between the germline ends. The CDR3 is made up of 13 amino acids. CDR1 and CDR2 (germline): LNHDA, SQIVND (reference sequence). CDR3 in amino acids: CASSIGRRETQYF. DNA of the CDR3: TGTGCCAGTAGTATCGGTCGGCGGGAGACCCAGTACTTC.

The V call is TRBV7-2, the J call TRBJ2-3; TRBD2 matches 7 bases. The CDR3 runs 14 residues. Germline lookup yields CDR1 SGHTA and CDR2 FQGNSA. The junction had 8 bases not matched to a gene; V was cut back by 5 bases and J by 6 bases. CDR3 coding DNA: TGTGCCAGCAGCCCCGGACTAGGGTCGGATACGCAGTATTTT. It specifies CASSPGLGSDTQYF.

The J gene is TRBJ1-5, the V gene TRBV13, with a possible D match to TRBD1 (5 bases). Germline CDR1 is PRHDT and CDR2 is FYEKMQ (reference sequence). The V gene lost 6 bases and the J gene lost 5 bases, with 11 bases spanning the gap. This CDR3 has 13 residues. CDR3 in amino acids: CASSRDGDQPQHF. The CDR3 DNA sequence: TGTGCCAGCAGTCGGGACGGTGATCAGCCCCAGCATTTT.

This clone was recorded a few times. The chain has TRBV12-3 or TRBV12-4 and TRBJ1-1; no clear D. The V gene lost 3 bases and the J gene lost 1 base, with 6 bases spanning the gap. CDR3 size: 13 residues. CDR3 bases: TGTGCCAGCAGTTTTGGGGAGAACACTGAAGCTTTCTTT. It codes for CASSFGENTEAFF.

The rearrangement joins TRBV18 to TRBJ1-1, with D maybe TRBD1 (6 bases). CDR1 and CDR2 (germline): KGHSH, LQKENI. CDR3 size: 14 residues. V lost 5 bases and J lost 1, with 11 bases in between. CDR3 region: CASSSTGRNTEAFF. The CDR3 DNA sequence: TGTGCCAGCTCATCGACAGGTAGGAACACTGAAGCTTTCTTT.